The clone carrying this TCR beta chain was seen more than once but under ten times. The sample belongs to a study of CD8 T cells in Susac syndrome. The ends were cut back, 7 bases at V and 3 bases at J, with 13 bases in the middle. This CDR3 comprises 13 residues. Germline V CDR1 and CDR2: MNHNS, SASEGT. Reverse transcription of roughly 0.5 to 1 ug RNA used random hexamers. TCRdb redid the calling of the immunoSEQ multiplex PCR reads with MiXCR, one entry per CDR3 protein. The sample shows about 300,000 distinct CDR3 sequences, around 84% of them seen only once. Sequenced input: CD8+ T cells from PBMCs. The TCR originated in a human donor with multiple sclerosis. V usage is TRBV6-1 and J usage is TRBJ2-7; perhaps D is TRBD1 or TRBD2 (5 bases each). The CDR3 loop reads CASKGDSYYEQYF. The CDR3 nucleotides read TGTGCCAGCAAGGGAGACAGTTACTACGAGCAGTACTTC.